Listed here are 25 T cell receptor beta chains from one sample, sequenced in a study of cytomegalovirus exposure and HLA in healthy donors (dated 2017 in TCRdb). Library preparation used the immunoSEQ multiplex PCR assay. For the multiplex PCR, a mixture combining 60 forward primers for TCR Vbeta segments and 13 reverse primers for TCR Jbeta segments was used. TCRdb took over this immuneACCESS table, retaining in-frame rearrangements with V and J assigned. Such tables are incomplete; in checked studies, under half of the missing clones stem from an unresolved V gene, and the remainder is unexplained. The sample's table covers about 110,000 clones. The top ten constitute 0.5% to 0.7% of the sample. Sequencing was carried out using PBMCs. The receptors were gathered from a man aged 50-60 years in good health and CMV-seronegative.

The V and J genes are TRBV19 and TRBJ1-1; 7 bases line up with TRBD1. This CDR3 spans 17 amino acids. The germline CDR1 and CDR2 sequences are LNHDA and SQIVND (reference sequence). Losses at the gene ends were 8 bases for V and 0 bases for J; bases not matched to a gene: 15. CDR3 region: CASGVPTRDSMNTEAFF. As DNA, the CDR3 is TGTGCCAGTGGAGTCCCAACACGGGACAGCATGAACACTGAAGCTTTCTTT.

This chain links TRBV6-1 with TRBJ2-5; 7 nucleotides align to TRBD2. The J segment lost 4 bases and the V segment lost 6 bases, leaving 5 bases of the junction unmatched. CDR1 MNHNS and CDR2 SASEGT come from the germline V gene. The CDR3 has 13 amino acids. Here the CDR3 reads CASRVAGGETQYF. CDR3 in DNA: TGTGCCAGCAGGGTAGCGGGCGGAGAGACCCAGTACTTC.

The CDR3 DNA is TGTGCCAGCAGCTTAGTAATAGGGGGCTCCTACGAGCAGTACTTC. Amino acids: CASSLVIGGSYEQYF. The chain carries TRBV7-9 and TRBJ2-7; the D gene is possibly TRBD1 (6 bases). The CDR3 loop spans 15 amino acids. Trimming stripped 1 base from V and 0 bases from J, with 10 bases between. The germline V gene encodes CDR1 SEHNR and CDR2 FQNEAQ (reference sequence). Full variable domain (outside the CDR3, taken from reference TRBV7-9 and TRBJ2-7): DTGVSQNPRHKITKRGQNVTFRCDPISEHNRLYWYRQTLGQGPEFLTYFQNEAQLEKSRLLSDRFSAERPKGSFSTLEIQRTEQGDSAMYLCASSLVIGGSYEQYFGPGTRLTVT.

The chain has TRBV6-5 and TRBJ1-1; D not resolved. Deletions cut 7 bases from V and 7 bases from J, with 10 bases between. Germline-derived CDR1 and CDR2 are MNHEY and SVGAGI. CDR3 length: 11 amino acids. The CDR3 loop reads CASIRAFEAFF. In nucleotides, the CDR3 is TGTGCCAGCATACGCGCCTTTGAAGCTTTCTTT.

The chain carries TRBV7-9 and TRBJ2-5, with 9 nucleotides matching TRBD2. There are 16 residues in the CDR3. After removal of 5 bases from V and 3 bases from J, the junction contained 10 bases not matched to a gene. Germline V lookup: CDR1 SEHNR, CDR2 FQNEAQ (reference sequence). CDR3 coding DNA: TGTGCCAGCAGCCCAAACCCGACTAGCGGCGAAGAGACCCAGTACTTC. Protein sequence: CASSPNPTSGEETQYF.

This rearrangement joins TRBV9 to TRBJ2-3, with 8 nucleotides matching TRBD1. Germline V gene sequence: CDR1 SGDLS, CDR2 YYNGEE. After removal of 3 bases from V and 1 base from J, the junction contained 10 bases not matched to a gene. The CDR3 is made up of 17 amino acids. Here the CDR3 reads CASSGKRQGWGTDTQYF. The CDR3 region has the DNA TGTGCCAGCAGCGGGAAAAGACAGGGGTGGGGCACAGATACGCAGTATTTT.

The rearrangement joins TRBV19 to TRBJ2-1; 8 nucleotides match TRBD2. Unmatched junction bases numbered 14, after V lost 3 bases and J lost 4 bases. The germline gives CDR1 LNHDA, CDR2 SQIVND (reference sequence). CDR3 length: 18 residues. The CDR3 DNA sequence: TGTGCCAGTAGTATGAGTTTTGGCGGGGGGTTCTGGTACAATGAGCAGTTCTTC. It codes for CASSMSFGGGFWYNEQFF.

The chain recombines TRBV4-1 with TRBJ2-7; 11 bases are shared with TRBD1. This CDR3 spans 16 amino acids. Germline V gene lookup returns CDR1 MGHRA and CDR2 YSYEKL. The ends lost 3 bases at V and 5 bases at J; junction bases unmatched: 9. CDR3 region: CASSQVRGQGAHEQYF. The CDR3, as DNA: TGCGCCAGCAGCCAGGTTAGAGGACAGGGGGCCCACGAGCAGTACTTC.

This sequence joins TRBV6-1 and TRBJ1-5; no clear D. The CDR3 runs 13 residues. Per germline, CDR1 MNHNS and CDR2 SASEGT. The V end lost 3 bases, the J end lost 5 bases, and 8 bases lay between the germline ends. The CDR3 spells CASSDWSDQPQHF. CDR3 sequence (DNA): TGTGCCAGCAGTGACTGGTCAGATCAGCCCCAGCATTTT.

The rearrangement joins TRBV7-8 to TRBJ1-1; TRBD1 aligns across 8 bases. Germline CDR1 is SGHVS and CDR2 is FQNEAQ. Trimming took 5 bases from V and 4 from J; bases not matched to a gene: 15. This CDR3 has 17 residues. CDR3 protein: CASSKSIAWTGSTEAFF. CDR3 bases: TGTGCCAGCAGCAAATCGATCGCGTGGACAGGGAGCACTGAAGCTTTCTTT.

The genes are TRBV6-5 and TRBJ2-1, with 9 bases fitting TRBD2. Germline V lookup: CDR1 MNHEY, CDR2 SVGAGI. The length of the CDR3 is 15 residues. J gave up 3 bases and V 6 bases, and 6 bases lay outside the gene matches. The CDR3 protein is CASRLAGSRYNEQFF. The CDR3 nucleotides are TGTGCCAGCAGGCTAGCGGGATCCCGCTACAATGAGCAGTTCTTC.

The V call is TRBV6-1, the J call TRBJ1-6; weak D call: TRBD1 (5 bases). Germline-derived CDR1 and CDR2 are MNHNS and SASEGT. Trimming cost V 8 bases and J 0 bases, with 11 bases left between them. The length of the CDR3 is 15 residues. The CDR3 loop is CASARDYSYNSPLHF. Written as DNA, the CDR3 is TGTGCCAGCGCGAGGGACTACTCCTATAATTCACCCCTCCACTTT.

The rearrangement links TRBV6-6 to TRBJ1-1; tentative D call: TRBD1 (5 bases). Trimming stripped 7 bases from V and 6 bases from J, with 12 bases between. This CDR3 is 12 amino acids long. Germline V gene lookup returns CDR1 MNHNY and CDR2 SVGAGI (reference sequence). The DNA for the CDR3 is TGTGCCAGCACGTATAGGGGATCTGAAGCTTTCTTT. Its translation is CASTYRGSEAFF.

The chain combines TRBV11-2 with TRBJ1-1, with D hard to call. The CDR3 sequence is 15 residues long. In germline, CDR1 is SGHAT, CDR2 FQNNGV. V was trimmed by 0 bases and J by 0 bases, leaving 8 bases between them. Written as DNA, the CDR3 is TGTGCCAGCAGCTTAGAGTGGGCAATGAACACTGAAGCTTTCTTT. This sequence encodes CASSLEWAMNTEAFF.

V and J are TRBV5-1 and TRBJ2-1; D gene ambiguous. CDR1 and CDR2 from the germline V gene are SGHRS and YFSETQ. There are 14 residues in the CDR3. Trimming removed 0 bases from V and 2 bases from J, with 6 bases in between. CDR3 in DNA: TGCGCCAGCAGCTTGGGTCAGGCCTACAATGAGCAGTTCTTC. It is translated as CASSLGQAYNEQFF. The full variable domain, in which reference TRBV5-1 and TRBJ2-1 provide the parts outside the CDR3, is KAGVTQTPRYLIKTRGQQVTLSCSPISGHRSVSWYQQTPGQGLQFLFEYFSETQRNKGNFPGRFSGRQFSNSRSEMNVSTLELGDSALYLCASSLGQAYNEQFFGPGTRLTVL.

The genes are TRBV18 and TRBJ2-7, with 14 positions matching TRBD2. Germline CDR1 KGHSH, CDR2 LQKENI. The CDR3 consists of 18 residues. Trimming cost V 2 bases and J 0 bases; bases outside gene matches: 6. CDR3 loop: CASSPIGTSGSFSYEQYF. CDR3 DNA sequence: TGTGCCAGCTCACCAATAGGGACTAGCGGGAGTTTCTCCTACGAGCAGTACTTC.

The V and J genes are TRBV11-3 and TRBJ2-3, with D unclear. CDR3 length equals 14 residues. CDR1 and CDR2 from the germline V gene are SGHNT and YENEEA. V was cut by 1 base and J by 2 bases, with 7 bases left in between. For the CDR3, the DNA is TGTGCCAGCAGCTTAGGGCCGAACACAGATACGCAGTATTTT. Protein sequence: CASSLGPNTDTQYF. The whole variable domain, filled in from reference TRBV11-3 and TRBJ2-3, reads EAGVVQSPRYKIIEKKQPVAFWCNPISGHNTLYWYLQNLGQGPELLIRYENEEAVDDSQLPKDRFSAERLKGVDSTLKIQPAELGDSAVYLCASSLGPNTDTQYFGPGTRLTVL.

The rearrangement joins TRBV13 to TRBJ1-3; D might be TRBD1 (5 bases). CDR3 length: 13 residues. With 3 bases removed from V and 4 bases from J, the gap between germline ends came to 7 bases. CDR1 and CDR2 from the germline V gene are PRHDT and FYEKMQ (reference sequence). This chain's CDR3 is CASSFDRGNTIYF. The CDR3 nucleotides are TGTGCCAGCAGCTTCGACAGAGGAAACACCATATATTTT.

V is TRBV7-2 and J is TRBJ2-7; the D gene is possibly TRBD1 (6 bases). The CDR3 is made up of 15 amino acids. The V gene's germline CDR1 is SGHTA and CDR2 FQGNSA. Trimming stripped 5 bases from V and 1 base from J, with 15 bases between. CDR3 in amino acids: CASSPVTGSSYEQYF. CDR3 coding DNA: TGTGCCAGCAGCCCTGTTACAGGGTCATCCTACGAGCAGTACTTC.

The chain has TRBV15 and TRBJ1-5, with 8 nucleotides matching TRBD1. The CDR3 has 17 residues. Unmatched junction bases numbered 7, after V lost 0 bases and J lost 3 bases. Germline CDR1 reads LNHNV; CDR2 reads YYDKDF (reference sequence). The CDR3 DNA follows: TGTGCCACCAGCAGAGATCCCCAGGGGGCATCCAATCAGCCCCAGCATTTT. This translates into CATSRDPQGASNQPQHF.

V is TRBV18 and J is TRBJ1-5; 9 bases are shared with TRBD1. The length of the CDR3 is 16 residues. Trimming at V came to 2 bases and at J to 0 bases, leaving 2 bases not matched to a gene. Germline values: CDR1 KGHSH, CDR2 LQKENI. CDR3 amino acids: CASSPVGQGSNQPQHF. CDR3 bases: TGTGCCAGCTCACCAGTGGGACAGGGTAGCAATCAGCCCCAGCATTTT.

The rearrangement links TRBV6-6 to TRBJ2-7, with D hard to call. Germline CDR1 is MNHNY and CDR2 is SVGAGI (reference sequence). The CDR3 runs 12 residues. The ends were cut back, 6 bases at V and 3 bases at J, with 9 bases in the middle. CDR3 nucleotides: TGTGCCAGCAGCCTCTATCTCTACGAGCAGTACTTC. Encoded protein: CASSLYLYEQYF.

The gene calls are TRBV18 and TRBJ2-3; no clear D. CDR1 KGHSH and CDR2 LQKENI come from the germline V gene. The CDR3 runs 17 residues. V was clipped by 2 bases and J by 0 bases, with 15 bases between them. The CDR3 protein is CASSPAQKSTSTDTQYF. CDR3 in DNA: TGTGCCAGCTCACCAGCACAGAAATCTACTAGCACAGATACGCAGTATTTT.

The J gene is TRBJ1-4, the V gene TRBV30; 7 positions match TRBD1. This CDR3 spans 13 amino acids. CDR1 is GTSNPN, CDR2 SVGIG, per germline (reference sequence). J gave up 8 bases and V 5 bases, and 8 bases lay outside the gene matches. CDR3 coding DNA: TGTGCCTGGTCGACAGGGCCTCACGAAAAACTGTTTTTT. Amino acid sequence: CAWSTGPHEKLFF.

The chain is built from TRBV29-1 and TRBJ2-1; D possibly corresponds to TRBD1 (7 bases). From germline, CDR1 is SQVTM and CDR2 ANQGSEA. Between the trimmed V and J ends, which lost 7 bases and 4 bases, there was a span of 14 bases. This CDR3 is 13 amino acids long. The CDR3 loop is CSASRGAYNEQFF. The CDR3 bases are TGCAGCGCCTCCAGGGGGGCTTACAATGAGCAGTTCTTC.